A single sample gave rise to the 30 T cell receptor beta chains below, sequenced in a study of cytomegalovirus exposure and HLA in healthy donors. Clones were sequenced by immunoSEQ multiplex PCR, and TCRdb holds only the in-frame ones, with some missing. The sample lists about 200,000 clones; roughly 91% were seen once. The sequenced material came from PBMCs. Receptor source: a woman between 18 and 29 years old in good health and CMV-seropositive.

Written as DNA, the CDR3 is TGTGCCAGCAGCGCTGCTTATGGGACACACTACGAGCAGTACTTC. Amino acid sequence: CASSAAYGTHYEQYF. The chain couples TRBV9 to TRBJ2-7, with D maybe TRBD1 (6 bases). The V and J ends lost 3 bases and 3 bases respectively, with 16 bases between them. CDR3 length: 15 residues. The V gene's germline CDR1 is SGDLS and CDR2 YYNGEE.

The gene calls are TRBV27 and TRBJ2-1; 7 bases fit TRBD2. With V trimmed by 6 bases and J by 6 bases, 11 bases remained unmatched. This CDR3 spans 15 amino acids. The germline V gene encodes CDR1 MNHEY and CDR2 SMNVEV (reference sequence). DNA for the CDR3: TGTGCCAGCAGAACCCCGGGGGGATATGGCAATGAGCAGTTCTTC. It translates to CASRTPGGYGNEQFF.

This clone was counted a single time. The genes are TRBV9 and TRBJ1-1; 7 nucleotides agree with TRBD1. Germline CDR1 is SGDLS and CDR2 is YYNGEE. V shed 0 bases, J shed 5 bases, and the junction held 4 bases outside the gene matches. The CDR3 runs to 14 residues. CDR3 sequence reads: CASSVVPGGTEAFF. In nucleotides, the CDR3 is TGTGCCAGCAGCGTAGTCCCAGGGGGGACTGAAGCTTTCTTT.

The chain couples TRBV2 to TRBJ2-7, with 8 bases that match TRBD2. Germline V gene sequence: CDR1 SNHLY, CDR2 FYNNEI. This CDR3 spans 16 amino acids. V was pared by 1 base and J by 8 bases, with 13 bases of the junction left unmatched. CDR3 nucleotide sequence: TGTGCCAGCAGTGAAGAGGGGCTAGCGGGTTCAGGGAAGCAGTACTTC. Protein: CASSEEGLAGSGKQYF. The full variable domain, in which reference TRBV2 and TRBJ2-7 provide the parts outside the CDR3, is EPEVTQTPSHQVTQMGQEVILRCVPISNHLYFYWYRQILGQKVEFLVSFYNNEISEKSEIFDDQFSVERPDGSNFTLKIRSTKLEDSAMYFCASSEEGLAGSGKQYFGPGTRLTVT.

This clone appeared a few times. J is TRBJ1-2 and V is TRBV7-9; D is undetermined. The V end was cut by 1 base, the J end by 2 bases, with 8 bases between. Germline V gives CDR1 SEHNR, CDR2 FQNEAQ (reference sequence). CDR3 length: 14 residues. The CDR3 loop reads CASSLGTGNYGYTF. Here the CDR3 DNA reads TGTGCCAGCAGCTTAGGTACGGGGAACTATGGCTACACCTTC.

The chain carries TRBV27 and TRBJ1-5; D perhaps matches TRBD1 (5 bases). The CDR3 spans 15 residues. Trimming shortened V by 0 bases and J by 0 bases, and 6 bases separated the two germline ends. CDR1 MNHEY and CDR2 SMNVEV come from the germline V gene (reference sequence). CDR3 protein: CASSLSGVSNQPQHF. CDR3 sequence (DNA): TGTGCCAGCAGTTTATCAGGGGTTAGCAATCAGCCCCAGCATTTT.

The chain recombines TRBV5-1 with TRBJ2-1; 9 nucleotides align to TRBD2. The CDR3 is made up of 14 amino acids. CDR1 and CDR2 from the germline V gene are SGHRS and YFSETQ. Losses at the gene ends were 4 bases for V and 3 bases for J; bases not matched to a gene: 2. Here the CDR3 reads CASSPAGGYNEQFF. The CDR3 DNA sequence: TGCGCCAGCAGCCCAGCGGGAGGCTACAATGAGCAGTTCTTC.

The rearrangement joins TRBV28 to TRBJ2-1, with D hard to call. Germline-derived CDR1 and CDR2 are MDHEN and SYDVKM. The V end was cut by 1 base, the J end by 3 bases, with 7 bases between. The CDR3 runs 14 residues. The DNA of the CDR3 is TGTGCCAGCAGTTTATCCGTCGGCTACAATGAGCAGTTCTTC. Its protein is CASSLSVGYNEQFF.

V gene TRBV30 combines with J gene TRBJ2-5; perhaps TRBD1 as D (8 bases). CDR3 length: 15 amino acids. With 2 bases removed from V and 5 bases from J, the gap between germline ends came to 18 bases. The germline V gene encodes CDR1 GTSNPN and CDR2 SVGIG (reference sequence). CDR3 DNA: TGTGCCTGGAGTCCTTGGGGGGGACAGGAGGAGACCCAGTACTTC. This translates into CAWSPWGGQEETQYF. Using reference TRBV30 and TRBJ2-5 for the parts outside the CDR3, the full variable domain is SQTIHQWPATLVQPVGSPLSLECTVEGTSNPNLYWYRQAAGRGLQLLFYSVGIGQISSEVPQNLSASRPQDRQFILSSKKLLLSDSGFYLCAWSPWGGQEETQYFGPGTRLLVL.

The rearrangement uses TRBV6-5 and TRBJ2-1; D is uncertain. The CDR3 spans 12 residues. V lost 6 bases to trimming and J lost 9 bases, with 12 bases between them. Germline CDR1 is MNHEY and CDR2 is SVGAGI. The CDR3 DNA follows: TGTGCCAGCAGGTCCCCCCGTAGTGAGCAGTTCTTC. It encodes CASRSPRSEQFF.

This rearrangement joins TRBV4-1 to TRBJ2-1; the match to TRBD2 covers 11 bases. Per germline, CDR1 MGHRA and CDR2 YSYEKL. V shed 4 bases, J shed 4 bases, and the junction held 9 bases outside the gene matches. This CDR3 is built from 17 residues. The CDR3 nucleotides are TGCGCCAGCAGCCTCCGACTTAGCGGGGGGGTGTACAATGAGCAGTTCTTC. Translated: CASSLRLSGGVYNEQFF.

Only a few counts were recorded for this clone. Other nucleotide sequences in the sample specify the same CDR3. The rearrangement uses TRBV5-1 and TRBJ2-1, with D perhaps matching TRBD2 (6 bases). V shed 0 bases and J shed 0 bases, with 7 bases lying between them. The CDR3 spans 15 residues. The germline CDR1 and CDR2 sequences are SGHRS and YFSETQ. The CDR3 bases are TGCGCCAGCAGCTTGGCCGGGAGCTCCTACAATGAGCAGTTCTTC. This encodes CASSLAGSSYNEQFF.

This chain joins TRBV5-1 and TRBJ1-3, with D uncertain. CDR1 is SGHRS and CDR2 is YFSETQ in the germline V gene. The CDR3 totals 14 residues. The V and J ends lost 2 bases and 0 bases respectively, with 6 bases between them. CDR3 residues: CASSFAYSGNTIYF. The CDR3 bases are TGCGCCAGCAGCTTCGCGTACTCTGGAAACACCATATATTTT. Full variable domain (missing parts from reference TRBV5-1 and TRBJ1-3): KAGVTQTPRYLIKTRGQQVTLSCSPISGHRSVSWYQQTPGQGLQFLFEYFSETQRNKGNFPGRFSGRQFSNSRSEMNVSTLELGDSALYLCASSFAYSGNTIYFGEGSWLTVV.

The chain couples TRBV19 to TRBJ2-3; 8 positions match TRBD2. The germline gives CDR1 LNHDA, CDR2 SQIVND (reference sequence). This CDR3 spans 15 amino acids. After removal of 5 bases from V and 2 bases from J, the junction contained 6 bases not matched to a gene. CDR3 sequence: CASSPREVLTDTQYF. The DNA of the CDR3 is TGTGCCAGTAGTCCGCGGGAGGTCCTCACAGATACGCAGTATTTT. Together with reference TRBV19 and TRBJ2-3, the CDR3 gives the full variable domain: DGGITQSPKYLFRKEGQNVTLSCEQNLNHDAMYWYRQDPGQGLRLIYYSQIVNDFQKGDIAEGYSVSREKKESFPLTVTSAQKNPTAFYLCASSPREVLTDTQYFGPGTRLTVL.

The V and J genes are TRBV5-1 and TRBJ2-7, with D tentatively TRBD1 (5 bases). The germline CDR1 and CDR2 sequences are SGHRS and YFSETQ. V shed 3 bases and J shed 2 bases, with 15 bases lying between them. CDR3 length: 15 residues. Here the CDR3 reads CASSSSGAGTYEQYF. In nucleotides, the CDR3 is TGCGCCAGCAGCTCCTCTGGGGCAGGGACCTACGAGCAGTACTTC.

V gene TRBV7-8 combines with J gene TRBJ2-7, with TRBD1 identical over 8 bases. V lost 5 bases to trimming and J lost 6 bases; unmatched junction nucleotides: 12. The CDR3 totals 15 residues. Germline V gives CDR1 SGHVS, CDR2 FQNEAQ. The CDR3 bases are TGTGCCAGCAGCACAGGGGACAGGTCACCCACCGAGCAGTACTTC. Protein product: CASSTGDRSPTEQYF.

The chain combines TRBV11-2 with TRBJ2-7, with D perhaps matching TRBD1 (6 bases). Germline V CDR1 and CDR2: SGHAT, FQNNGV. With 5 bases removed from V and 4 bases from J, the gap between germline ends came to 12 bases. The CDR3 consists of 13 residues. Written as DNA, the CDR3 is TGTGCCAGCAGCGGCACAGGGAAGTACGAGCAGTACTTC. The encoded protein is CASSGTGKYEQYF.

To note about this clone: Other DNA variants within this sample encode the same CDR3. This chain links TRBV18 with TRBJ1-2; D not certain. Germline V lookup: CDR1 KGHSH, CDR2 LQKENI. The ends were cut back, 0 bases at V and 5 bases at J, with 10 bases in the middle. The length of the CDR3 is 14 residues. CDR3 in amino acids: CASSPPGQAYGYTF. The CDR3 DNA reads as TGTGCCAGCTCACCACCGGGCCAGGCTTATGGCTACACCTTC.

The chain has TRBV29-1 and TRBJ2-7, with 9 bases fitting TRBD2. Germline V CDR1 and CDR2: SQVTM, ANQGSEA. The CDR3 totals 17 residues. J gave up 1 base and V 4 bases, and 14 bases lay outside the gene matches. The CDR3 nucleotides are TGCAGCGTTGTTATGGTTTGGCGGGAGGGAGAGTCCTACGAGCAGTACTTC. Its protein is CSVVMVWREGESYEQYF.

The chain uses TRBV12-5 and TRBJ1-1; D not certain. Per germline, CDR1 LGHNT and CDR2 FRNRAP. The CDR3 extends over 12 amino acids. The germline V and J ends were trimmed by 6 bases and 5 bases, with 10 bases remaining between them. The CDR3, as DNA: TGTGCTAGTGGCCACCGACTAACTGAAGCTTTCTTT. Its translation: CASGHRLTEAFF.

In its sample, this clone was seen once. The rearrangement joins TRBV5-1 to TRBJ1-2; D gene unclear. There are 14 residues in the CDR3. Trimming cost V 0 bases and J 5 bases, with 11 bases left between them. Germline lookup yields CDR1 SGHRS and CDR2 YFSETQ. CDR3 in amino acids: CASSLDLGRYGYTF. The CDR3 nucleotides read TGCGCCAGCAGCTTGGATCTCGGTCGATATGGCTACACCTTC.

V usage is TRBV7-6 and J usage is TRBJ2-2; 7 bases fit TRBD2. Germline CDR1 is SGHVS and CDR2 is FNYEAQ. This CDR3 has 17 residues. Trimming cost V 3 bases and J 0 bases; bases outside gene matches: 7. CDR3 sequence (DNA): TGTGCCAGCAGCTTTCGCGGGAGTTGGGCGAACACCGGGGAGCTGTTTTTT. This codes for CASSFRGSWANTGELFF. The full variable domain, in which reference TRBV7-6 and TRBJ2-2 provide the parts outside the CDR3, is GAGVSQSPRYKVTKRGQDVALRCDPISGHVSLYWYRQALGQGPEFLTYFNYEAQQDKSGLPNDRFSAERPEGSISTLTIQRTEQRDSAMYRCASSFRGSWANTGELFFGEGSRLTVL.

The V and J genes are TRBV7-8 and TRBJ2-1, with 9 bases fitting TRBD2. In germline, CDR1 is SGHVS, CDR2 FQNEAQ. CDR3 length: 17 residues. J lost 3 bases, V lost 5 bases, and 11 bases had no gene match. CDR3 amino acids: CASSHSPLAGYYNEQFF. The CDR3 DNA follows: TGTGCCAGCAGCCATTCGCCGCTAGCGGGATACTACAATGAGCAGTTCTTC.

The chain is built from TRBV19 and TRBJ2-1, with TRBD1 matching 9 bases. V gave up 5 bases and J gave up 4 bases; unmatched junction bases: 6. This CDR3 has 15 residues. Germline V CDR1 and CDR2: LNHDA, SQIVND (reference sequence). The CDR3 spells CASSPGTGPYNEQFF. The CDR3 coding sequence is TGTGCCAGTAGTCCCGGGACAGGGCCTTACAATGAGCAGTTCTTC.

The CDR3 reads CASSVAGEGGGYTF. The CDR3 DNA sequence: TGTGCCAGCAGCGTAGCGGGGGAGGGCGGCGGCTACACCTTC. This rearrangement joins TRBV9 to TRBJ1-2; perhaps TRBD1 as D (5 bases). Germline assignment: CDR1 SGDLS and CDR2 YYNGEE. The V end lost 0 bases, the J end lost 8 bases, and 14 bases lay between the germline ends. This CDR3 spans 14 amino acids.

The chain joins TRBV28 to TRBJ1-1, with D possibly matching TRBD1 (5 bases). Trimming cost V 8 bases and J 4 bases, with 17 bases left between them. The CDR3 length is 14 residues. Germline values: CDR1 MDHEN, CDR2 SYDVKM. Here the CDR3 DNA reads TGTGCCAGCGCCTCCGTAGGGGTGGTCACTGAAGCTTTCTTT. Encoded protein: CASASVGVVTEAFF.

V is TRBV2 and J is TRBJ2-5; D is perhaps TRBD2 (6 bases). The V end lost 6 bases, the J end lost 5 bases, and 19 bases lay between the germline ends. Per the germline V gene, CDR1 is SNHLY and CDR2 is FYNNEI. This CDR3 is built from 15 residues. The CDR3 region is CASSQLTSLPETQYF. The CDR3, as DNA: TGTGCCAGCAGCCAACTGACTAGTCTCCCGGAGACCCAGTACTTC.

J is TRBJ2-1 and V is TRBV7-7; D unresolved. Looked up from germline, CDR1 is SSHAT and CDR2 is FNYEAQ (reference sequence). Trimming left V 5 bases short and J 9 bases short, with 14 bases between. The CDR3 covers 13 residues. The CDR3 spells CASSPFAGVEQFF. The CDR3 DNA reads TGTGCCAGCAGCCCCTTCGCTGGAGTTGAGCAGTTCTTC.

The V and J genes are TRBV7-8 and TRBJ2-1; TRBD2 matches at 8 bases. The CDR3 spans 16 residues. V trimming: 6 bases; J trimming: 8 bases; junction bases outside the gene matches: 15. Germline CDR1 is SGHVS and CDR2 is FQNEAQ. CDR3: CASSRGGTRTFHEQFF. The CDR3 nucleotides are TGTGCCAGCAGTCGAGGTGGGACTAGGACGTTCCATGAGCAGTTCTTC.

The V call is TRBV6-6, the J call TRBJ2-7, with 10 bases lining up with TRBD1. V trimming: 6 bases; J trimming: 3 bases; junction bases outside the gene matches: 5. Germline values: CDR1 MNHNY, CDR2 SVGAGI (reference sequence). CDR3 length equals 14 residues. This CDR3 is CASSQGQGIYEQYF. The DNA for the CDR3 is TGTGCCAGCAGCCAGGGACAGGGGATCTACGAGCAGTACTTC.